This T cell receptor (beta chain) was observed in a study of blood T cell repertoires in COVID-19. Using immunoSEQ multiplex PCR, the repertoire was profiled, and TCRdb retains in-frame clones only, with some absent. The sample has hundreds of thousands of clones; around 89% are singletons. The CDR3 length is 16 residues. V was clipped by 4 bases and J by 0 bases; unmatched bases: 2. CDR1 is SGHNT, CDR2 YENEEA, per germline. V and J are TRBV11-3 and TRBJ2-7; 14 bases agree with TRBD2. The receptor's source is a man under 40 who had recovered from COVID-19. Specimen: PBMCs or T cells enriched from blood (not recorded which). CDR3 protein: CASSSGTSGSSYEQYF. In DNA form, the CDR3 reads TGTGCCAGCAGCTCTGGGACTAGCGGGAGCTCCTACGAGCAGTACTTC.